Presented here are 21 T cell receptor beta chains from one specimen sequenced in a study of regulatory T cells in long-lasting Graves disease. Relying on iRepertoire HTBI primers and Arm-PCR of CDR3 regions, the team built TCR beta libraries. TCRdb processed the multiplex PCR reads anew with MiXCR; each CDR3 protein has one entry. This sample has a few hundred thousand distinct CDR3 sequences, with 15% to 20% found just once. Time point given: newly diagnosed GD, antithyroid drugs for less than 3 months. From PBMCs, RNA was extracted and then used to make the TCR library. These data were also reused for a study on T cells in Graves' hyperthyroidism and ophthalmopathy.

Sequences were derived from peripheral blood mononuclear cells (PBMCs), sampled at new diagnosis, from a patient treated with antithyroid drugs. The receptors shown here come from a middle-aged man with Graves disease.

This clonotype was seen a few times. CDR3 sequence: CATQVITNTEAFF. CDR3 nucleotide sequence: TGCGCCACCCAGGTGATTACGAACACTGAAGCTTTCTTT. The genes are TRBV10-2 and TRBJ1-1; D gene uncertain. CDR3 size: 13 residues. The V gene's germline CDR1 is WSHSY and CDR2 SAAADI. V shed 10 bases and J shed 1 base, with 13 bases lying between them.

This clonotype was seen at least ten times. The rearrangement uses TRBV7-3 and TRBJ2-1, with a possible D match to TRBD2 (6 bases). Germline V gives CDR1 SGHTA, CDR2 FQGTGA. Trimming left V 2 bases short and J 2 bases short, with 7 bases between. The CDR3 runs 14 residues. CDR3 in amino acids: CASSLAGTYNEQFF. The CDR3, as DNA: TGTGCCAGCAGCTTAGCGGGGACCTACAATGAGCAGTTCTTC.

The chain carries TRBV5-1 and TRBJ2-1, with D unclear. Germline assignment: CDR1 SGHRS and CDR2 YFSETQ. V was pared by 0 bases and J by 0 bases, with 10 bases between. This CDR3 spans 16 amino acids. The CDR3 DNA sequence: TGCGCCAGCAGCTTGGGACCCCGGGCCTCCTACAATGAGCAGTTCTTC. Residues: CASSLGPRASYNEQFF.

This clonotype was seen a handful of times. With a much larger clone just one base away, this may be a read error. The chain carries TRBV5-1 and TRBJ2-7, with TRBD2 matching 11 bases. This CDR3 contains 14 residues. Unmatched junction bases numbered 10, after V lost 7 bases and J lost 7 bases. Looked up from germline, CDR1 is SGHRS and CDR2 is YFSETQ. The CDR3 sequence: CASYSGGALVEQYF. For the CDR3, the DNA is TGCGCCAGCTATAGCGGGGGGGCCTTGGTGGAGCAGTACTTC.

In this sample, this clonotype turned up many times. The V and J genes are TRBV2 and TRBJ2-5; the match to TRBD2 covers 8 bases. This CDR3 is 16 amino acids long. Germline V gene sequence: CDR1 SNHLY, CDR2 FYNNEI. V lost 7 bases and J lost 7; bases outside the gene matches: 17. The CDR3: CASTSPGAGGIGTQYF. The CDR3 nucleotides are TGTGCCAGCACGTCACCAGGGGCGGGGGGTATCGGGACCCAGTACTTC.

This clonotype was seen many times. The rearrangement uses TRBV7-8 and TRBJ2-1; D is unresolved. V was cut by 5 bases and J by 9 bases, with 26 bases left in between. Per germline, CDR1 SGHVS and CDR2 FQNEAQ. The CDR3 is 17 amino acids. The CDR3 loop is CASSRNGGAPVHSEQFF. CDR3 bases: TGTGCCAGCAGCAGGAACGGTGGCGCCCCTGTTCATAGTGAGCAGTTCTTC.

On this clonotype: One base separates it from a far larger clone, so it is likely a read error. The V call is TRBV7-9, the J call TRBJ2-1, with TRBD1 as a possible D gene (6 bases). The ends were cut back, 1 base at V and 4 bases at J, with 11 bases in the middle. CDR1 and CDR2 from the germline V gene are SEHNR and FQNEAQ (reference sequence). The CDR3 is 15 residues long. CDR3 loop: CASSLGLRGYNEQFF. DNA for the CDR3: TGTGCCAGCAGCTTAGGTCTCAGGGGTTACAATGAGCAGTTCTTC. Together with reference TRBV7-9 and TRBJ2-1, the CDR3 gives the full variable domain: DTGVSQNPRHKITKRGQNVTFRCDPISEHNRLYWYRQTLGQGPEFLTYFQNEAQLEKSRLLSDRFSAERPKGSFSTLEIQRTEQGDSAMYLCASSLGLRGYNEQFFGPGTRLTVL.

This sequence joins TRBV20-1 and TRBJ1-1; 8 bases line up with TRBD1. The V gene's germline CDR1 is DFQATT and CDR2 SNEGSKA (reference sequence). V gave up 1 base and J gave up 5 bases; unmatched junction bases: 3. The length of the CDR3 is 13 residues. This chain's CDR3 is CSARGTGFTEAFF. CDR3 nucleotide sequence: TGCAGTGCTAGAGGGACAGGGTTTACTGAAGCTTTCTTT.

This clonotype turned up a few times. The chain is built from TRBV13 and TRBJ1-5; tentatively, D is TRBD1 (5 bases). V was pared by 5 bases and J by 11 bases, with 13 bases between. The germline V gene encodes CDR1 PRHDT and CDR2 FYEKMQ (reference sequence). CDR3 size: 12 residues. CDR3 nucleotides: TGTGCCAGCAGCCTCGGTCGGGGGGCCCAGCATTTT. Encoded protein: CASSLGRGAQHF.

The chain joins TRBV13 to TRBJ2-2, with D tentatively TRBD2 (7 bases). The CDR3 runs to 16 residues. Germline loops: CDR1 PRHDT, CDR2 FYEKMQ (reference sequence). V lost 5 bases and J lost 6, with 19 bases in between. The CDR3 DNA reads TGTGCCAGCAGCCATCTATGGGGGGGGGCCGCCGGGGAGCTGTTTTTT. Translation: CASSHLWGGAAGELFF.

This clonotype was seen ten or more times. The chain joins TRBV29-1 to TRBJ2-1; 9 bases fit TRBD1. The germline V gene encodes CDR1 SQVTM and CDR2 ANQGSEA. Germline trimming cut 4 bases from V and 3 bases from J; bases unmatched to any gene: 4. The CDR3 has 14 residues. The CDR3 nucleotides are TGCAGCGTTGGGACAGGGGTTCGCTACAATGAGCAGTTCTTC. It encodes CSVGTGVRYNEQFF.

The table lists this clonotype with a few counts. The V gene is TRBV20-1, the J gene TRBJ2-7; the D gene is possibly TRBD2 (7 bases). Per the germline V gene, CDR1 is DFQATT and CDR2 is SNEGSKA (reference sequence). The V end was cut by 0 bases, the J end by 7 bases, with 25 bases between. This CDR3 region has 17 residues. The CDR3 spells CSARDLLGGGRSWEQYF. CDR3 sequence (DNA): TGCAGTGCTAGAGATCTGTTAGGGGGGGGCCGAAGTTGGGAGCAGTACTTC.

The V call is TRBV28, the J call TRBJ2-2; 8 bases match TRBD1. The ends lost 8 bases at V and 7 bases at J; junction bases unmatched: 9. This CDR3 is 14 amino acids long. Germline V gives CDR1 MDHEN, CDR2 SYDVKM. The CDR3 loop is CASGPDRVGGELFF. The CDR3, as DNA: TGTGCCAGCGGTCCGGACAGGGTTGGCGGGGAGCTGTTTTTT.

This clonotype occurred many times. This chain links TRBV12-3 or TRBV12-4 with TRBJ2-7; tentatively, D is TRBD1 (6 bases). The CDR3 length is 13 residues. Trimming stripped 8 bases from V and 5 bases from J, with 16 bases between. The CDR3 loop reads CASAATGFHEQYF. In DNA, the CDR3 is TGTGCCAGCGCTGCTACAGGGTTCCACGAGCAGTACTTC.

This clonotype has more than one count but fewer than ten. The chain links TRBV6-5 to TRBJ2-7, with a tentative D call TRBD1 (6 bases). Looked up from germline, CDR1 is MNHEY and CDR2 is SVGAGI. This CDR3 has 13 residues. Trimming left V 2 bases short and J 4 bases short, with 9 bases between. The CDR3 spells CASSYDRFYEQYF. CDR3 DNA: TGTGCCAGCAGTTACGACAGGTTTTACGAGCAGTACTTC.

In its sample, this clonotype was seen many times. The genes are TRBV28 and TRBJ1-5; D gene unclear. This CDR3 contains 19 residues. V was shortened by 4 bases and J by 0 bases, with 22 bases between the two germline ends. Germline CDR1 reads MDHEN; CDR2 reads SYDVKM. CDR3 in DNA: TGTGCCAGCAGTTCCCCGCACGCGCCGATCAGTTATAGCAATCAGCCCCAGCATTTT. Protein: CASSSPHAPISYSNQPQHF.

This clonotype appeared a few times. No conserved phenylalanine or tryptophan ends this CDR3, so it is likely a read error. The chain couples TRBV6-1 to TRBJ2-5; perhaps TRBD1 as D (6 bases). Trimming removed 5 bases at V and 4 bases at J, with 14 bases between. Germline assignment: CDR1 MNHNS and CDR2 SASEGT. The CDR3 runs to 14 residues. CDR3 nucleotide sequence: TGTGCCAGCAGTCTACTACAGGGATCAGAGACCCAGTACCTC. It encodes CASSLLQGSETQYL.

The sample holds a few counts of this clonotype. This rearrangement joins TRBV28 to TRBJ1-2; possible D gene TRBD1, 5 bases. Trimming took off 6 bases at V and 3 bases at J, with 17 bases between the two ends. Germline CDR1 reads MDHEN; CDR2 reads SYDVKM. The CDR3 spans 15 residues. CDR3 DNA sequence: TGTGCCAGCAGCTCTATGGCAGGGAGGCACTATGGCTACACCTTC. Translating gives CASSSMAGRHYGYTF.

As regards this clonotype: A much larger clone is a single base away; this may be a read error. This chain links TRBV6-1 with TRBJ2-2, with 8 nucleotides matching TRBD2. This CDR3 has 13 amino acids. V lost 11 bases and J lost 10; bases outside the gene matches: 12. Germline lookup yields CDR1 MNHNS and CDR2 SASEGT. The CDR3, as DNA: TGTGCCGCCATATCAGCGGGGGTCCCGGAGCTGTTTTTT. It specifies CAAISAGVPELFF.

This clonotype was seen repeatedly, ten times or more. The V call is TRBV4-2, the J call TRBJ2-2; D is uncertain. Trimming shortened V by 0 bases and J by 1 base, and 9 bases separated the two germline ends. The CDR3 runs to 16 residues. Germline CDR1 and CDR2: LGHNA and YNFKEQ. The CDR3 DNA sequence: TGTGCCAGCAGCCAAGAGACCACCCGGAACACCGGGGAGCTGTTTTTT. This gives the protein CASSQETTRNTGELFF.

This clonotype was recorded at least ten times. This chain uses TRBV5-6 with TRBJ2-1; 12 bases line up with TRBD1. J was trimmed by 9 bases and V by 0 bases; bases with no gene match: 10. The germline gives CDR1 SGHDT, CDR2 YYEEEE. This CDR3 is 17 amino acids long. Here the CDR3 reads CASSLEGRDRGLAEQFF. CDR3 nucleotides: TGTGCCAGCAGCTTGGAAGGCCGGGACAGGGGGCTGGCTGAGCAGTTCTTC.